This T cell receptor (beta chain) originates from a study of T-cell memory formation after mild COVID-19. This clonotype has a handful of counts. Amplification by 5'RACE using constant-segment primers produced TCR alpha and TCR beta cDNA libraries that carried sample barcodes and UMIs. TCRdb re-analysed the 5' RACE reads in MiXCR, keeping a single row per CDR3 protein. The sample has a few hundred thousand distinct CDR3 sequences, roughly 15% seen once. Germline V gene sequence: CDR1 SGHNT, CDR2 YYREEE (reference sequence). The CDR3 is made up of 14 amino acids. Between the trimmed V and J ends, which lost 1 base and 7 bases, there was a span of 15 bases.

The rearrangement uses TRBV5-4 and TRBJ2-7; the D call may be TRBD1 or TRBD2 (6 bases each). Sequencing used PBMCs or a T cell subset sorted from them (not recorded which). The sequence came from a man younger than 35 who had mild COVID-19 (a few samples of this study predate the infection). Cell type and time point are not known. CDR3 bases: TGTGCCAGCAGCTTGTGGGGGGCACTGAGGGAGCAGTACTTC. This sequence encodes CASSLWGALREQYF.